This T cell receptor beta chain was identified in a study of technical replicates of blood from a few donors. The CDR3 has 18 residues. Germline CDR1 is MGHRA and CDR2 is YSYEKL. V lost 0 bases and J lost 0; bases outside the gene matches: 6. Method: immunoSEQ multiplex PCR; TCRdb's copy keeps in-frame clones and lacks some. Of over 65,000 clones listed, approximately 95% are singletons. The sequencing input was T cells isolated from PBMCs. The clonotype originates from a human donor in good health. The chain combines TRBV4-1 with TRBJ2-7, with 12 positions matching TRBD2. The DNA of the CDR3 is TGCGCCAGCAGCCAAGATCCGGGGACTAGCGGGCTCTCCTACGAGCAGTACTTC. It specifies CASSQDPGTSGLSYEQYF.